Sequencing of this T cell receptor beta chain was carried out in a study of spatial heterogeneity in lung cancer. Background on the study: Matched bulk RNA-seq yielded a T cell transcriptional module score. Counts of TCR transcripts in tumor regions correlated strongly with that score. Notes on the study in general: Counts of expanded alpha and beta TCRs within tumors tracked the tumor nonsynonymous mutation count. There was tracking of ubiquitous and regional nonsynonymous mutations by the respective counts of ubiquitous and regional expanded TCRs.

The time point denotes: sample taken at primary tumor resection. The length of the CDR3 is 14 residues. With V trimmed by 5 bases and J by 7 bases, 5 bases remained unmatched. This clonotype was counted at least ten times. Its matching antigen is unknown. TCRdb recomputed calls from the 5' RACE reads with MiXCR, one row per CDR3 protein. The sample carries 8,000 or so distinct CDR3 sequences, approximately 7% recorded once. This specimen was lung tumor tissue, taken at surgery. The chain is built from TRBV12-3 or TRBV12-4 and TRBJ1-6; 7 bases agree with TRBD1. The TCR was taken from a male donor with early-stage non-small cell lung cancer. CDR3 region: CASSPRTGNSPLHF. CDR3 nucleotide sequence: TGTGCCAGCAGTCCGCGGACAGGAAATTCACCCCTCCACTTT.